The sequence of this T cell receptor (beta chain) was determined in a study of human T cells and chemical hapten exposure. Study background: Diphenylcyclopropenone doses were given weekly to the scalps of patients across the roughly 24-week study.

CDR3 length: 13 amino acids. CDR1 and CDR2 (germline): SQVTM, ANQGSEA. V dropped 2 bases and J dropped 1 base, with 8 bases sitting between them. TCRdb independently ran MiXCR on the RACE reads; one entry per CDR3 protein. The sample holds 150,000 to 200,000 distinct CDR3 sequences; about 22% are singletons and the top ten take over 2%. Documented time point: patch test 3, about 24 weeks after DPC sensitization. The sample's treatment: therapeutic diphenylcyclopropenone sensitization with weekly scalp DPC. This clonotype has ten or more counts. The V call is TRBV29-1, the J call TRBJ1-1; possibly TRBD1 for D (5 bases). The sample here was whole blood, taken in connection with sensitization to the hapten diphenylcyclopropenone (DPC). The TCR comes from a woman between 40 and 50 years old with alopecia areata. Some clones in this sample may be carry-over from other donors' samples. CDR3 sequence reads: CSVERGTNTEAFF. For the CDR3, the DNA is TGCAGCGTTGAACGTGGGACGAACACTGAAGCTTTCTTT.